The 11 T cell receptor beta chains listed next were all sequenced from one sample in a study of T cells in Graves' hyperthyroidism and ophthalmopathy. Amplification yielded TCR beta CDR3 regions, with RNA transcripts as the source. A set of HTBI primers served as the primers for a first-round RT-PCR of the TCR CDR3. TCRdb passed the multiplex PCR reads through MiXCR, listing each CDR3 protein once. The sample holds about half a million distinct CDR3 sequences, approximately 25% seen once. Sequenced: blood. Receptor source: a woman in her twenties or thirties with Graves' ophthalmopathy.

Regarding this clonotype: A read error may account for a junction end that differs from germline. The genes are TRBV7-2 and TRBJ1-5, with D possibly matching TRBD1 (6 bases). The CDR3 has 14 residues. The germline gives CDR1 SGHTA, CDR2 FQGNSA. The CDR3 region has the DNA TGTGCCGGCAGCTTAAACAGGGAGAATCAGCCCCAGCATTTT. Protein: CAGSLNRENQPQHF.

This clonotype was detected many times. The rearrangement links TRBV20-1 to TRBJ2-7, with unresolved D. The V gene lost 8 bases and the J gene lost 5 bases, with 16 bases spanning the gap. This CDR3 region has 12 residues. Germline CDR1 and CDR2: DFQATT and SNEGSKA (reference sequence). The CDR3 loop reads CSTSLSNDEQYF. CDR3 in DNA: TGCAGTACATCTCTCAGTAATGACGAGCAGTACTTC.

The V and J genes are TRBV12-3 or TRBV12-4 and TRBJ1-5, with D maybe TRBD1 (5 bases). Trimming took 6 bases from V and 5 from J, leaving 11 bases between them. This CDR3 spans 13 amino acids. CDR3 in DNA: TGTGCCAGCAGCCCAGGGATGGATCAGCCCCAGCATTTT. Protein product: CASSPGMDQPQHF.

This rearrangement joins TRBV12-3 or TRBV12-4 to TRBJ1-3; D uncertain. The CDR3 contains 14 residues. Trimming cost V 6 bases and J 0 bases, with 9 bases left between them. The CDR3 here is CASSYVVSGNTIYF. The DNA for the CDR3 is TGTGCCAGCAGCTATGTAGTCTCTGGAAACACCATATATTTT.

This clonotype was observed at least ten times. V and J are TRBV12-3 or TRBV12-4 and TRBJ2-2, with 7 bases lining up with TRBD1. V was clipped by 5 bases and J by 3 bases; unmatched bases: 0. The CDR3 is 13 residues long. The CDR3 nucleotides read TGTGCCAGCAGTGGGACAGACACCGGGGAGCTGTTTTTT. Its translation: CASSGTDTGELFF.

The J gene is TRBJ1-1, the V gene TRBV6-1, with TRBD1 as a possible D gene (5 bases). Between the trimmed V and J ends, which lost 4 bases and 4 bases, there was a span of 13 bases. Germline CDR1 is MNHNS and CDR2 is SASEGT. This CDR3 has 14 amino acids. CDR3 amino acids: CASSVAGLSTEAFF. CDR3 DNA: TGTGCCAGCAGTGTTGCAGGGTTGAGCACTGAAGCTTTCTTT.

This clonotype was observed a single time. The rearrangement links TRBV20-1 to TRBJ1-2; D is unclear. The ends were cut back, 2 bases at V and 4 bases at J, with 20 bases in the middle. The CDR3 runs to 16 residues. Germline values: CDR1 DFQATT, CDR2 SNEGSKA (reference sequence). DNA of the CDR3: TGCAGTGCTAGACCCCCACCGAGAAAACTATTCTATGGCTACACCTTC. Its translation is CSARPPPRKLFYGYTF.

This clonotype occurred many times. The V and J genes are TRBV7-2 and TRBJ2-5, with D perhaps TRBD2 (7 bases). V dropped 7 bases and J dropped 5 bases, with 14 bases sitting between them. The CDR3 contains 13 residues. The germline V gene encodes CDR1 SGHTA and CDR2 FQGNSA. As DNA, the CDR3 is TGTGCCAGCACCTTGGGGGGGCGGGAGACCCAGTACTTC. Translation: CASTLGGRETQYF.

The table lists this clonotype with many counts. This rearrangement joins TRBV12-3 or TRBV12-4 to TRBJ1-2; 7 bases fit TRBD1. The CDR3 extends over 15 amino acids. V lost 7 bases and J lost 1; bases outside the gene matches: 9. CDR3 bases: TGTGCCAGCACGCTACAGGGGTTGAATAACTATGGCTACACCTTC. It codes for CASTLQGLNNYGYTF.

The V and J genes are TRBV6-5 and TRBJ2-2; no reliable D call. Germline-derived CDR1 and CDR2 are MNHEY and SVGAGI. Trimming pared 3 bases from V and 7 bases from J, leaving 12 bases between. CDR3 length equals 14 residues. CDR3 nucleotide sequence: TGTGCCAGCAGTTATCCCGCAACCGGCGGGGAGCTGTTTTTT. As protein: CASSYPATGGELFF.

Many counts were recorded for this clonotype. This sequence joins TRBV28 and TRBJ1-5; D might be TRBD1 (5 bases). Trimming left V 2 bases short and J 4 bases short, with 9 bases between. Per the germline V gene, CDR1 is MDHEN and CDR2 is SYDVKM. The length of the CDR3 is 14 residues. The CDR3 loop is CASSLLRGNQPQHF. The CDR3 DNA follows: TGTGCCAGCAGTTTACTTAGGGGTAATCAGCCCCAGCATTTT.